The clone carrying this T cell receptor beta chain was detected only a few times. Its specificity is unknown. This record belongs to a study of T-cell reconstitution after alpha-beta-depleted transplantation in children. Using unique molecular identifiers, the investigators prepared the TCRbeta library. From the PCR reads, TCRdb called clonotypes with MiXCR, one entry per CDR3 protein. Of approximately 630,000 distinct CDR3 sequences in the sample, less than 15% were seen once. The V and J ends lost 3 bases and 0 bases respectively, with 18 bases between them. The CDR3 length is 17 residues. Germline V CDR1 and CDR2: MNHEY, SMNVEV (reference sequence). Overall study findings and caveats: One year after transplant, T-cell counts and diversity came mostly from newly produced T cells. Several hundred expanded graft clones reportedly were the source of alpha-beta T cells about two months after transplant.

The receptor's source is a girl aged 2 to 10 with congenital amegakaryocytic thrombocytopenia, due to receive a stem cell transplant. The specimen was PBMCs, collected before TCRalphabeta/CD19-depleted stem cell transplant. The chain has TRBV27 and TRBJ2-7, with TRBD1 as a possible D gene (5 bases). The CDR3 is CASSFSAGSRSSYEQYF. CDR3 DNA sequence: TGTGCCAGCAGTTTCTCCGCAGGGTCAAGAAGCTCCTACGAGCAGTACTTC.